This T cell receptor beta chain was captured in a study of PD-1 blockade in classical Hodgkin lymphoma. Whole-study results and caveats: Relapsed/refractory patients reportedly had the lowest baseline TCR diversity, below newly diagnosed patients, who were below healthy donors.

Each patient experienced a relapse that followed autologous stem cell transplantation, and brentuximab vedotin exposure varied. The CDR3 has 15 residues. Germline-derived CDR1 and CDR2 are SGHTA and FQGTGA. V lost 2 bases to trimming and J lost 2 bases, with 10 bases between them. Libraries were prepared by immunoSEQ multiplex PCR; TCRdb keeps only in-frame clonotypes and omits some of them. The sample holds about 53,000 clones, around 85% seen once. For this clone: Its antigen is undetermined.

The clonotype comes from a human donor with classical Hodgkin lymphoma. The rearrangement links TRBV7-3 to TRBJ2-1; TRBD1 might be the D (6 bases). The sample consisted of peripheral blood mononuclear cells (PBMCs), taken at baseline. The CDR3 region has the DNA TGTGCCAGCAGCTTATCCGGGGACACCTACAATGAGCAGTTCTTC. Amino acids: CASSLSGDTYNEQFF.